The 21 T cell receptor beta chains reported below all come from one sample, sequenced in a study of shared clonotypes between healthy human individuals. CD45RO-negative, CCR7-positively selected cells formed the naive CD8 fraction, excluding terminally differentiated effector memory CD45RA+ cells. The data were produced by immunoSEQ multiplex PCR, yet TCRdb's version contains in-frame clones alone and is incomplete. The sample has about 2.1 million clones, around 93% seen once. Sequenced material: naive CD8+ T cells from PBMCs. The receptors were sampled from a man aged 18 to 30 in good health. Some clones in this sample may be carry-over from other donors' samples.

The V and J genes are TRBV6-1 and TRBJ1-2, with 12 bases identical to TRBD1. J gave up 8 bases and V 6 bases, and 10 bases lay outside the gene matches. The CDR3 has 15 amino acids. Germline V lookup: CDR1 MNHNS, CDR2 SASEGT. The CDR3 spells CASRRDRGHDVGYTF. The CDR3 nucleotides are TGTGCCAGCAGGAGGGACAGGGGGCATGATGTCGGCTACACCTTC.

The chain couples TRBV4-1 to TRBJ2-7; D perhaps matches TRBD2 (7 bases). The CDR3 consists of 15 residues. Germline CDR1 and CDR2: MGHRA and YSYEKL. V lost 7 bases to trimming and J lost 0 bases, with 16 bases between them. CDR3 bases: TGCGCCAGCACCCTCCGAGGGGGGGGCTCCTACGAGCAGTACTTC. Translated, it gives CASTLRGGGSYEQYF.

The V gene is TRBV27, the J gene TRBJ1-2; 12 bases are a match to TRBD1. V dropped 5 bases and J dropped 4; count of bases not matched to a gene: 11. The germline gives CDR1 MNHEY, CDR2 SMNVEV (reference sequence). CDR3 length: 17 residues. CDR3 sequence (DNA): TGTGCCAGCAGTATACTTGGGACAGGGGGCGAAAGCTATGGCTACACCTTC. Translation: CASSILGTGGESYGYTF.

The chain joins TRBV7-8 to TRBJ2-7; tentatively, D is TRBD2 (5 bases). Deletions cut 5 bases from V and 6 bases from J, with 20 bases between. The CDR3 is 15 amino acids. The germline V gene encodes CDR1 SGHVS and CDR2 FQNEAQ. CDR3: CASSNRTLHLGEQYF. CDR3 DNA sequence: TGTGCCAGCAGCAACCGGACTCTACATCTCGGCGAGCAGTACTTC.

Worth noting for this clone: This sample also contains other DNA sequences that code for the same CDR3. The chain joins TRBV6-5 to TRBJ2-7; 8 bases agree with TRBD2. With 6 bases clipped from V and 0 bases from J, the junction kept 7 bases outside the gene matches. CDR1 and CDR2 (germline): MNHEY, SVGAGI. The CDR3 is 15 amino acids. For the CDR3, the DNA is TGTGCCAGCAGCCCCCGGGGGGGGAGCTCCTACGAGCAGTACTTC. Translating it yields CASSPRGGSSYEQYF.

The J gene is TRBJ2-1, the V gene TRBV5-1; D is perhaps TRBD1 (6 bases). This CDR3 is 14 amino acids long. The V and J ends lost 2 bases and 4 bases respectively, with 10 bases between them. The germline CDR1 and CDR2 sequences are SGHRS and YFSETQ. CDR3: CASSFSQGYNEQFF. DNA for the CDR3: TGCGCCAGCAGCTTTAGCCAGGGGTACAATGAGCAGTTCTTC.

The chain employs TRBV6-5 and TRBJ2-7; D might be TRBD1 (6 bases). The ends were cut back, 11 bases at V and 0 bases at J, with 14 bases in the middle. From germline, CDR1 is MNHEY and CDR2 SVGAGI. This CDR3 comprises 13 residues. The DNA of the CDR3 is TGTGCCTCCCGGGACATAAACTCCTACGAGCAGTACTTC. Its translation: CASRDINSYEQYF.

In its sample, this clone was seen once. The CDR3 nucleotides read TGTGCCAGCAGTCCCGGACTACCTGCCTTAGAGCAGTACTTC. This gives the protein CASSPGLPALEQYF. V is TRBV27 and J is TRBJ2-7; TRBD2 might be the D (6 bases). Germline V lookup: CDR1 MNHEY, CDR2 SMNVEV (reference sequence). The length of the CDR3 is 14 residues. With 5 bases removed from V and 7 bases from J, the gap between germline ends came to 18 bases.

The rearrangement uses TRBV11-1 and TRBJ2-1; 10 bases are a match to TRBD2. Germline CDR1 SGHAT, CDR2 FQDESV (reference sequence). The CDR3 length is 16 residues. Trimming cost V 1 base and J 7 bases; bases outside gene matches: 7. The CDR3 loop is CASSLVSSGRGNEQFF. The CDR3 nucleotides are TGTGCCAGCAGCTTAGTGTCTAGCGGGAGAGGTAATGAGCAGTTCTTC.

The V and J genes are TRBV2 and TRBJ2-7; tentative D call: TRBD1 (6 bases). Germline loops: CDR1 SNHLY, CDR2 FYNNEI. The CDR3 runs to 14 residues. Trimming took 4 bases from V and 6 from J, leaving 16 bases between them. The CDR3 region has the DNA TGTGCCAGCAGTGCAGGGGCAGGGATCGGCGAGCAGTACTTC. Protein sequence: CASSAGAGIGEQYF.

As for this clone: Other DNA sequences within the sample encode an identical CDR3. The chain is built from TRBV7-6 and TRBJ2-3; D not resolved. Germline assignment: CDR1 SGHVS and CDR2 FNYEAQ. Trimming cost V 1 base and J 0 bases, with 8 bases left between them. The CDR3 sequence is 15 residues long. The CDR3 DNA is TGTGCCAGCAGCTTAGTCGACGGGAGCACAGATACGCAGTATTTT. It specifies CASSLVDGSTDTQYF.

The CDR3 is CASSLTGAGLLEKLFF. CDR3 coding DNA: TGTGCCAGCAGCTTAACAGGTGCAGGACTATTAGAAAAACTGTTTTTT. The gene calls are TRBV7-8 and TRBJ1-4; tentatively, D is TRBD1 (5 bases). Germline CDR1 reads SGHVS; CDR2 reads FQNEAQ. The V end was cut by 2 bases, the J end by 8 bases, with 18 bases between. This CDR3 is built from 16 residues.

The chain employs TRBV7-2 and TRBJ2-4, with 11 bases aligning to TRBD2. Losses at the gene ends were 1 base for V and 0 bases for J; bases not matched to a gene: 2. The CDR3 length is 17 residues. CDR1 and CDR2 from the germline V gene are SGHTA and FQGNSA. The CDR3 loop reads CASSLVLAGGAKNIQYF. In DNA form, the CDR3 reads TGTGCCAGCAGCTTAGTTCTAGCGGGAGGAGCCAAAAACATTCAGTACTTC.

The CDR3 sequence: CASSIDGSRESTDTQYF. DNA of the CDR3: TGCGCCAGCAGCATCGACGGCAGTAGGGAAAGCACAGATACGCAGTATTTT. J is TRBJ2-3 and V is TRBV4-3; the D is unclear. Germline CDR1 LGHNA, CDR2 YSLEER. The CDR3 covers 17 residues. V lost 5 bases and J 0 bases, leaving 18 bases between the germline ends.

The chain carries TRBV2 and TRBJ1-5, with D possibly TRBD1 on 5 matching bases. There are 16 residues in the CDR3. Germline loops: CDR1 SNHLY, CDR2 FYNNEI. V was cut by 3 bases and J by 4 bases, with 16 bases left in between. CDR3 sequence reads: CASSDPPGTHNQPQHF. Written as DNA, the CDR3 is TGTGCCAGCAGTGACCCCCCCGGGACCCATAATCAGCCCCAGCATTTT.

The chain uses TRBV28 and TRBJ1-5; the D gene is possibly TRBD1 (5 bases). CDR3 length: 15 residues. V lost 3 bases to trimming and J lost 2 bases, with 11 bases between them. The V gene's germline CDR1 is MDHEN and CDR2 SYDVKM. The CDR3 protein is CASSFPDMGNQPQHF. CDR3 in DNA: TGTGCCAGCAGTTTCCCGGACATGGGCAATCAGCCCCAGCATTTT.

The genes are TRBV11-1 and TRBJ2-2; D uncertain. V lost 5 bases, J lost 3 bases, and 16 bases lay in between. CDR1 SGHAT and CDR2 FQDESV come from the germline V gene (reference sequence). The CDR3 has 16 amino acids. CDR3 DNA sequence: TGTGCCAGCAGCCAACTGGCCGACGGCGACACCGGGGAGCTGTTTTTT. Its translation: CASSQLADGDTGELFF.

The chain has TRBV6-5 and TRBJ2-1; 7 bases are a match to TRBD1. Germline values: CDR1 MNHEY, CDR2 SVGAGI. The CDR3 has 13 residues. The ends lost 7 bases at V and 1 base at J; junction bases unmatched: 1. The CDR3 nucleotides read TGTGCCAGCACCAGGGGGTCCTACAATGAGCAGTTCTTC. Amino acid sequence: CASTRGSYNEQFF.

The chain has TRBV5-6 and TRBJ1-1; D unresolved. CDR3 size: 14 residues. V shed 3 bases and J shed 4 bases, with 13 bases lying between them. Per germline, CDR1 SGHDT and CDR2 YYEEEE. The CDR3 here is CASSSSEGPTEAFF. CDR3 DNA sequence: TGTGCCAGCAGCTCCTCTGAGGGCCCCACTGAAGCTTTCTTT.

This chain links TRBV29-1 with TRBJ1-4, with TRBD1 matching 7 bases. Looked up from germline, CDR1 is SQVTM and CDR2 is ANQGSEA. CDR3 length: 12 residues. The V gene end was trimmed by 5 bases and the J gene end by 8 bases; junction bases not matched to a gene: 5. The CDR3 sequence is CSVTGQAEKLFF. The CDR3 nucleotides are TGCAGCGTTACCGGACAGGCCGAAAAACTGTTTTTT.

CDR3 residues: CASSQRWNQPQHF. CDR3 in DNA: TGTGCCAGCAGCCAACGATGGAATCAGCCCCAGCATTTT. The V gene is TRBV27, the J gene TRBJ1-5; no firm D call. Germline V CDR1 and CDR2: MNHEY, SMNVEV (reference sequence). Trimming removed 6 bases from V and 4 bases from J, with 10 bases in between. The CDR3 is 13 amino acids.